A selection of T cell receptor beta chains follows, all from one sample in a study of T-cell reconstitution after alpha-beta-depleted transplantation in children. TCRdb re-derived calls from the PCR reads in MiXCR, one entry per CDR3 protein. The sample holds some 590,000 distinct CDR3 sequences, about 10% seen once. The sample consisted of PBMCs from the stem cell graft donor, taken from the stem cell graft. These receptors were collected from a human donor who donated a stem cell graft to a child with acute myeloid leukemia. The CDR3 runs from the conserved cysteine through the conserved F or W. The D gene is left open where the match is weak. Some rows have no size entry. The others give once, few or many, or a class for an expanded clone.

v_gene	abundance	j_gene	d_gene	CDR3nt	CDR3aa
TRBV5-1	.	TRBJ2-5	.	TGCGCCAGCAGGCCGGGATTCCCGACTACCTGGGAGACCCAGTACTTC	CASRPGFPTTWETQYF
TRBV25-1	.	TRBJ2-5	.	TGTGCCAGCAGTGAATTCCGGGGCAACTCGGGCCTAATCTTC	CASSEFRGNSGLIF
TRBV12-3/TRBV12-4	.	TRBJ2-1	TRBD2	TGTGCCAGCAGTTTAGCGGGAGGGCGACTCTTC	CASSLAGGRLF
TRBV5-1	.	TRBJ2-5	TRBD2	TGCGCCAGCAGTTACGGGGGGAGTCAAGAGACCCAGTACTTC	CASSYGGSQETQYF
TRBV6-1	.	TRBJ1-6	.	TGTGCCAGCAGTGAAAGTCCGGAAGGGGGTTCCTATAATTCACCCCTCCACTTT	CASSESPEGGSYNSPLHF
TRBV29-1	many	TRBJ2-7	TRBD2	TGCAGCGTTGGTGGCCTAGCGGGAGTCGAGCAGTACTTC	CSVGGLAGVEQYF
TRBV20-1	many	TRBJ1-4	TRBD1	TGCAGTGCTAAAGGACAGGAGGCTACTAATGAAAAACTGTTTTTT	CSAKGQEATNEKLFF
TRBV28	.	TRBJ1-5	.	TGTGCCAGCAGCCCTGGACAGCGTTATCAGCCCCAGCATTTT	CASSPGQRYQPQHF
TRBV27	.	TRBJ1-5	.	TGTGCCAGCAGTTTATTAACGGGGGCGGATCAGCCCCAGCATTTT	CASSLLTGADQPQHF
TRBV30	few	TRBJ1-3	.	TGTGCCTGGAGGGGACGGCCCAACTCTGGAAACACCATATATTTT	CAWRGRPNSGNTIYF
TRBV5-5	few	TRBJ2-7	TRBD2	TGTGCCAGCAGCTTGGACGGGGGGTCCGACTACGAGCAGTACTTC	CASSLDGGSDYEQYF
TRBV25-1	few	TRBJ2-7	.	TGTGCCAGCAGTGAATATATTGTAGGGGCGTATCTGTACTTC	CASSEYIVGAYLYF
TRBV24-1	many	TRBJ2-5	.	TGTGCCACCAGTGACCCCTCGCCCGAGGGGTTGGAGACCCAGTACTTC	CATSDPSPEGLETQYF
TRBV27	many	TRBJ1-1	TRBD1	TGTGCCAGCAGTCCCCAGGGGGGAAGGGGCACTGAAGCTTTCTTT	CASSPQGGRGTEAFF
TRBV29-1	few	TRBJ2-7	.	TGCAGCGTTGTCTTCAACAGGGTTACCGACGAGCAGTACTTC	CSVVFNRVTDEQYF
TRBV6-2/TRBV6-3	.	TRBJ1-1	TRBD1	TGTGCCAGCGGCGAGCGAAGGACAGGGCAAACTGAAGCTTTCTTT	CASGERRTGQTEAFF
TRBV6-5	many	TRBJ1-4	.	TGTGCCAGCAGACCACAACAGGGTACTAATGAAAAACTGTTTTTT	CASRPQQGTNEKLFF
TRBV12-3/TRBV12-4	few	TRBJ1-2	.	TGTGCCAGCAGTTTAAACCTCGGAAATGGCTACACCTTC	CASSLNLGNGYTF
TRBV20-1	many	TRBJ2-7	.	TGCAGTGCTAGCTTAAGTGCTCTCTCCTACGAGCAGTACTTC	CSASLSALSYEQYF
TRBV28	few	TRBJ1-2	.	TGTGCCAGCAGTTTATATCCGGCCCTGGGGGGCTACACCTTC	CASSLYPALGGYTF